This TCR beta chain appears in the sequencing data of a study of vaccination and CD4 T cells after COVID-19. The germline V and J ends were trimmed by 0 bases and 5 bases, with 7 bases remaining between them. Germline values: CDR1 MGHRA, CDR2 YSYEKL. The CDR3 sequence is 13 residues long. The sample's treatment: roughly 10-day PBMC culture with coronavirus spike peptide pools or control peptides (ViraFEST assay). Antigen-specific T cell expansion with peptide pools preceded TCR sequencing in the ViraFEST approach. In its sample, this clonotype was seen a few times. Its cognate antigen is unknown. Researchers used the Oncomine TCR Beta short-read assay to sequence DNA from cultured CD4+ T cells. From cultured CD4+ T cells, genomic DNA was extracted. One entry per CDR3 protein, called by TCRdb with MiXCR from the PCR reads. The sample carries over 15,000 distinct CDR3 sequences, under 60% recorded once.

The TCR sequence derives from a human donor who had recovered from COVID-19. This chain connects TRBV4-1 to TRBJ1-2; D gene ambiguous. Sequenced here: CD4+ T cells from blood, cultured in vitro, sampled after SARS-CoV-2 vaccination. CDR3 DNA sequence: TGCGCCAGCAGCCAAGATCGAGAATATGGCTACACCTTC. It codes for CASSQDREYGYTF.